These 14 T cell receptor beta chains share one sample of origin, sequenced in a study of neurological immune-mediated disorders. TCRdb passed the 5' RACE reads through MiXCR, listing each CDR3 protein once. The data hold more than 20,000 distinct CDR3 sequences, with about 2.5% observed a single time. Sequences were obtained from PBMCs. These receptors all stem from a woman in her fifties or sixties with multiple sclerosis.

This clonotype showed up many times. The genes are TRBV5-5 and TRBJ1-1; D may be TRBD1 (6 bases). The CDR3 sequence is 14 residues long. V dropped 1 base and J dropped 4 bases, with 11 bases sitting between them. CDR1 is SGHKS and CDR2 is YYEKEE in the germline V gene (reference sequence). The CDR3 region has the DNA TGTGCCAGCAGCTTGTCCAGGGGTGGCACTGAAGCTTTCTTT. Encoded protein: CASSLSRGGTEAFF.

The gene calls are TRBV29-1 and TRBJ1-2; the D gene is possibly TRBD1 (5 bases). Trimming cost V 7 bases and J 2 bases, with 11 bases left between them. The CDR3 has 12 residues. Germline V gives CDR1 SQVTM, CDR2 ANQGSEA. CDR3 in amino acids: CSARQKNYGYTF. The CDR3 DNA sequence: TGCAGCGCCCGACAGAAGAACTATGGCTACACCTTC. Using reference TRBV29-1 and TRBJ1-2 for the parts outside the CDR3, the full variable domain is SAVISQKPSRDICQRGTSLTIQCQVDSQVTMMFWYRQQPGQSLTLIATANQGSEATYESGFVIDKFPISRPNLTFSTLTVSNMSPEDSSIYLCSARQKNYGYTFGSGTRLTVV.

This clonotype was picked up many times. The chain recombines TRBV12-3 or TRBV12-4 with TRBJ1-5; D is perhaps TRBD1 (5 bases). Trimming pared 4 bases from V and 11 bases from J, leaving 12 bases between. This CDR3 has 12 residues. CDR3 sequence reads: CASSWSGGAQHF. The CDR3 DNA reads TGTGCCAGCAGTTGGAGCGGGGGGGCCCAGCATTTT.

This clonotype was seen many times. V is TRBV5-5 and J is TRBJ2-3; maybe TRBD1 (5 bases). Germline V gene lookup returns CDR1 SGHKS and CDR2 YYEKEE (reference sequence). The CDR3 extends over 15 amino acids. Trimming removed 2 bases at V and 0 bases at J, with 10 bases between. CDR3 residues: CASSFPAGSTDTQYF. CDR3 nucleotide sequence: TGTGCCAGCAGCTTCCCAGCAGGGAGCACAGATACGCAGTATTTT.

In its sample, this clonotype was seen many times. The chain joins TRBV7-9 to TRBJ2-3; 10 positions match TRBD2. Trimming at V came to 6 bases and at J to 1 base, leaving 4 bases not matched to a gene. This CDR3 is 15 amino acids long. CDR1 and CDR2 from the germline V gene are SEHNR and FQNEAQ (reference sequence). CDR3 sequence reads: CASSPLAGGTDTQYF. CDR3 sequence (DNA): TGTGCCAGCAGTCCCCTAGCGGGGGGCACAGATACGCAGTATTTT.

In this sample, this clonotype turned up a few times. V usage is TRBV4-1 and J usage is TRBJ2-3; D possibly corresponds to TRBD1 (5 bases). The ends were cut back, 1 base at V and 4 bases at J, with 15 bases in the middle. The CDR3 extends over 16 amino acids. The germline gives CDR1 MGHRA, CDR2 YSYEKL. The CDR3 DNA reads TGCGCCAGCAGCCAAGTTCCACATGGCAGGGCAGATACGCAGTATTTT. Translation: CASSQVPHGRADTQYF.

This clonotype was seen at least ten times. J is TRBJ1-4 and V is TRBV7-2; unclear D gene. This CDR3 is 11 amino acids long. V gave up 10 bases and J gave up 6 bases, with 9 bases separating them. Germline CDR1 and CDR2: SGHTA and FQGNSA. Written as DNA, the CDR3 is TGTGCCACTAGGATGGATGAAAAACTGTTTTTT. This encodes CATRMDEKLFF.

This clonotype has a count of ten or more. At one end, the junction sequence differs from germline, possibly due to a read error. The CDR3 region has the DNA TGTGCCAGCAGCTGGGATCTCAATCAGCCCCAGAATTTT. Translated, it gives CASSWDLNQPQNF. The chain couples TRBV7-2 to TRBJ1-5; D gene ambiguous. The CDR3 has 13 residues. Germline loops: CDR1 SGHTA, CDR2 FQGNSA.

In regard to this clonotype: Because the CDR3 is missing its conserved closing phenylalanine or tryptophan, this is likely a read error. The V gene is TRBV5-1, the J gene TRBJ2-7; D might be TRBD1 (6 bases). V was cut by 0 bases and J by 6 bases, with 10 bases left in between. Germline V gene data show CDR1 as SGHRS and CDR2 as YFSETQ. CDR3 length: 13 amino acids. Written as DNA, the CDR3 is TGCGCCAGCAGCTTGGCAACAGGGCGCGAGCAGTACTGC. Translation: CASSLATGREQYC.

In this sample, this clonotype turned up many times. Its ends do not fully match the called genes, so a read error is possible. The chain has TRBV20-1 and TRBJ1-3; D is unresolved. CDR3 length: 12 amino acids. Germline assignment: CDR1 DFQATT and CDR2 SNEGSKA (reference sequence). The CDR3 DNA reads TGCAGTGCTAGAGAGCGTGGAAAAACCATATATTTT. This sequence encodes CSARERGKTIYF.

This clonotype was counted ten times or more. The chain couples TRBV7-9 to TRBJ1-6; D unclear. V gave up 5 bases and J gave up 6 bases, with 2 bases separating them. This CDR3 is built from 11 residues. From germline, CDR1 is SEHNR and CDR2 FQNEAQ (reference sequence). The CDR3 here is CASSLNSPLHF. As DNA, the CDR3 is TGTGCCAGCAGCCTTAATTCACCCCTCCACTTT.

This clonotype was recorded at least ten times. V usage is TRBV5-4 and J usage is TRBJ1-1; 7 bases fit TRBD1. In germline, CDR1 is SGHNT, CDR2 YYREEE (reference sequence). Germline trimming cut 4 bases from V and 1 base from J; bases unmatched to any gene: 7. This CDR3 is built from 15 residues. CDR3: CASSLPTGRNTEAFF. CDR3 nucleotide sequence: TGTGCCAGCAGCCTACCGACAGGGAGGAACACTGAAGCTTTCTTT.

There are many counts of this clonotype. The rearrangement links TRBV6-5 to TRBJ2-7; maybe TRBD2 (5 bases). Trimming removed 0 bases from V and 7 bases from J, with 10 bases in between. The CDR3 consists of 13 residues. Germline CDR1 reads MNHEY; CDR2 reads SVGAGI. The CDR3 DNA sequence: TGTGCCAGCAGTTACTCGCCGTGGAGGGAGCAGTACTTC. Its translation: CASSYSPWREQYF.

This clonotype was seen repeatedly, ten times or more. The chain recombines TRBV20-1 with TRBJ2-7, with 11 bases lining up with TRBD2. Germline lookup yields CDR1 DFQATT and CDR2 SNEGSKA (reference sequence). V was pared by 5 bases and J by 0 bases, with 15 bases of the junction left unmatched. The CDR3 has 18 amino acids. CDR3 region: CSAPRVSRLAGNSYEQYF. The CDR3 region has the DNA TGCAGTGCTCCTCGGGTCTCTCGACTAGCGGGAAACTCCTACGAGCAGTACTTC.